This note documents a single T cell receptor beta chain sequence. Its target is unknown. The data are from a study of shared clonotypes between healthy human individuals. V trimming: 2 bases; J trimming: 5 bases; junction bases outside the gene matches: 2. Germline V gives CDR1 SNHLY, CDR2 FYNNEI. The CDR3 loop spans 13 amino acids. This table comes from immunoSEQ multiplex PCR, and its TCRdb copy is limited to in-frame clones, with some not included. The sample yields 2,500,000 or so clones, 85% to 95% seen once. Study-wide results and limits: Larger estimated richness was generally recorded for naive subsets relative to memory subsets. Several donors shared about 5% of their naive CD4 clonotypes.

The clonotype originates from a man aged 18 to 29 in good health. Some clones in this sample may be carry-over from other donors' samples. The sample taken for sequencing was naive CD4+ T cells from PBMCs. The subset denotes: CD45RA+ positively selected. The chain recombines TRBV2 with TRBJ2-5, with 7 bases lining up with TRBD2. The CDR3 DNA follows: TGTGCCAGCAGTGAAAACGGGGGGGAGACCCAGTACTTC. Amino acid sequence: CASSENGGETQYF.